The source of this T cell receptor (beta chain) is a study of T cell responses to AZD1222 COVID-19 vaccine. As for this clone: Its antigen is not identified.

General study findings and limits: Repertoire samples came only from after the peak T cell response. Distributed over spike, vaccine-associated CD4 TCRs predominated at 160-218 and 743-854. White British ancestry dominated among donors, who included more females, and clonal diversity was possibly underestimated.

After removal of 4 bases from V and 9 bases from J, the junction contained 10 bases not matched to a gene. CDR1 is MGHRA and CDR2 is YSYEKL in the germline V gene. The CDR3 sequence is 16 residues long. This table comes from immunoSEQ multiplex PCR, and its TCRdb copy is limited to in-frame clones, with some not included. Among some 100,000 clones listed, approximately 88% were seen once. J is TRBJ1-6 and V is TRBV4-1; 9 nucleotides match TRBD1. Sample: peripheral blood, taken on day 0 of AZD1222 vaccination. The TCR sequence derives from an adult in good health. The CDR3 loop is CASSPRADRGISPLHF. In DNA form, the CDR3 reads TGCGCCAGCAGCCCCCGCGCGGACAGGGGCATTTCACCCCTCCACTTT.